In this sample, the clone carrying this T cell receptor (beta chain) turned up many times. Its target is unknown. The data are from a study of CD8 T cells in ankylosing spondylitis. Study-level points and caveats: The authors reported significant enrichment of disease-linked clones in matched ankylosing spondylitis synovial fluid.

This CDR3 contains 14 residues. The ends were cut back, 3 bases at V and 2 bases at J, with 11 bases in the middle. The germline gives CDR1 GTSNPN, CDR2 SVGIG (reference sequence). Each CDR3 protein gets one entry after TCRdb re-called the 5' RACE reads with MiXCR. This sample has about 360,000 distinct CDR3 sequences; 20% to 25% occur once, and the top ten carry less than 15%. This TCR derives from a male donor with ankylosing spondylitis or in good health (not recorded which). The chain has TRBV30 and TRBJ2-1; D may be TRBD1 or TRBD2 (5 bases each). The sequencing sample was made of blood, either unsorted or a sorted T cell fraction (not recorded which). The CDR3 DNA sequence: TGTGCCTGGAGCGAGGGGAGCACCTACAATGAGCAGTTCTTC. Protein product: CAWSEGSTYNEQFF.